This T cell receptor (beta chain) was captured by sequencing in a study of shared clonotypes between healthy human individuals. Study-level background: Ranging from 18 to 49 in age, donors were two women and three men. Study results and limitations: Non-shared clonotypes had lower generation probabilities than clonotypes shared by all four sorted-subset donors. Estimated richness values were generally larger in naive subsets than in memory subsets.

Per germline, CDR1 GTSNPN and CDR2 SVGIG (reference sequence). This CDR3 comprises 13 residues. V shed 8 bases, J shed 6 bases, and the junction held 8 bases outside the gene matches. Some 28,000 T cell genomes (roughly 0.2 ug DNA) went into each sorted-subset replicate. Some clones are missing from TCRdb's copy, which holds only in-frame ones; the method was immunoSEQ multiplex PCR. The sample holds more than 1.2 million clones; about 98.5% are singletons and the top ten take roughly 0.36%. The sample holds one count of this clone. As yet, its antigen is unknown. The sample comprised naive CD4+ T cells sorted from blood. Subset in this sample: CD45RA+ positively selected. This receptor was obtained from a man younger than 40 in good health. The V and J genes are TRBV30 and TRBJ1-4; TRBD1 matches 8 bases. CDR3 bases: TGTGCCCGCTCAGGGGGCGCGGATGAAAAACTGTTTTTT. It translates to CARSGGADEKLFF.